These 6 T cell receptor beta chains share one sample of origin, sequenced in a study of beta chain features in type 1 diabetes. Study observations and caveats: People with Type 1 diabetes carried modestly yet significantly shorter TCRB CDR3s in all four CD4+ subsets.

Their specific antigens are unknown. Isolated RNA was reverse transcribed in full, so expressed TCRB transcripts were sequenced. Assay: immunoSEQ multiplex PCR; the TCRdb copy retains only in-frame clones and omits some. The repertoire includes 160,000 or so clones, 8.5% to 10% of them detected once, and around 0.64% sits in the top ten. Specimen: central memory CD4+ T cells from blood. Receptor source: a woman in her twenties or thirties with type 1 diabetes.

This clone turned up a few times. CDR3 sequence (DNA): TGTGCCTGGAGTGCCCCACTGACAGGGGGGAGAAATCAGCCCCAGCATTTT. Amino acids: CAWSAPLTGGRNQPQHF. The rearrangement joins TRBV30 to TRBJ1-5; TRBD1 matches at 9 bases. The CDR3 is 17 amino acids. Germline assignment: CDR1 GTSNPN and CDR2 SVGIG (reference sequence). J was trimmed by 4 bases and V by 1 base; bases with no gene match: 11.

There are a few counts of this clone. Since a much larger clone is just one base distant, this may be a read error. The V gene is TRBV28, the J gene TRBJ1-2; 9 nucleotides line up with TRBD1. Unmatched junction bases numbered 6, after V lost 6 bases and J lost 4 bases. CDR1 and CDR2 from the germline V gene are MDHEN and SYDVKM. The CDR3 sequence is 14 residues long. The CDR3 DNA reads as TGTGCCAGCAGCTCCGGGACAGGGCGCTATGGCTACACCTTC. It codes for CASSSGTGRYGYTF.

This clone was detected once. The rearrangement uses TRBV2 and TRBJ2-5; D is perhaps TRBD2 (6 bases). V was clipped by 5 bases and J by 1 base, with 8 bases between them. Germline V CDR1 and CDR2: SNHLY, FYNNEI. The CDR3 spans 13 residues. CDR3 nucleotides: TGTGCCAGCAGTACTAGCCTCCAAGAGACCCAGTACTTC. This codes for CASSTSLQETQYF.

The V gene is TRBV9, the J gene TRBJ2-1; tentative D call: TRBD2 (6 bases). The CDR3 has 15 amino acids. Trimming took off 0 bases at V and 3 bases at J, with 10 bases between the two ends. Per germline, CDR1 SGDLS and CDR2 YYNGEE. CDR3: CASSVADSGYNEQFF. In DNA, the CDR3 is TGTGCCAGCAGCGTAGCGGATAGCGGCTACAATGAGCAGTTCTTC.

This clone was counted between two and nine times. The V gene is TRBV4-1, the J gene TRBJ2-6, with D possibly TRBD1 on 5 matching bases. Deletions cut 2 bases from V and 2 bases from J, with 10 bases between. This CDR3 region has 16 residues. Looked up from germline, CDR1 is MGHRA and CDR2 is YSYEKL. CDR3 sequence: CASSQWLGPGANVLTF. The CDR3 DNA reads TGCGCCAGCAGCCAATGGCTGGGGCCTGGGGCCAACGTCCTGACTTTC.

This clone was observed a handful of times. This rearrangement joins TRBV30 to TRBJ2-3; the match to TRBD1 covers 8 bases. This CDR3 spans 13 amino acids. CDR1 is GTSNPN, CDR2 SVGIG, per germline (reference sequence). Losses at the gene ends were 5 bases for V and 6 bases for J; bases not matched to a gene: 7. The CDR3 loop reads CAWEDRVDDTQYF. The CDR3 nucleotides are TGTGCCTGGGAGGACAGGGTGGATGATACGCAGTATTTT.